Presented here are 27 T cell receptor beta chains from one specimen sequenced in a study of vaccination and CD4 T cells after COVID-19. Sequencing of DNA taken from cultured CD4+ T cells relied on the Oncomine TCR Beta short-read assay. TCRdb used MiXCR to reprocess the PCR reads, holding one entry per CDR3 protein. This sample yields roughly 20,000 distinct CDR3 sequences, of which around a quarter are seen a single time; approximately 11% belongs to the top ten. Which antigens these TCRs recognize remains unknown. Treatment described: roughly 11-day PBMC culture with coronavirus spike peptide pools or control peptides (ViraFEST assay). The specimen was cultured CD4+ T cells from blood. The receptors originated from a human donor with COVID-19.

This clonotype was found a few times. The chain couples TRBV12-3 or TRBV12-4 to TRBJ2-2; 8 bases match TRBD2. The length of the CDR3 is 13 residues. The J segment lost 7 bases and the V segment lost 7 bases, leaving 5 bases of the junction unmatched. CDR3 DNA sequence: TGTGCCAGCAAGGAGCGGGGGAACGGGGAGCTGTTTTTT. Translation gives CASKERGNGELFF.

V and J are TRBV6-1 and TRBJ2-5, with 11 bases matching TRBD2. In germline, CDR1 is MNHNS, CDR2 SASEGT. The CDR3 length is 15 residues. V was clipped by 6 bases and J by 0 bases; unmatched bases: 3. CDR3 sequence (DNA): TGTGCCAGCAGCACTAGCGGGGGCAACCAAGAGACCCAGTACTTC. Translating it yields CASSTSGGNQETQYF.

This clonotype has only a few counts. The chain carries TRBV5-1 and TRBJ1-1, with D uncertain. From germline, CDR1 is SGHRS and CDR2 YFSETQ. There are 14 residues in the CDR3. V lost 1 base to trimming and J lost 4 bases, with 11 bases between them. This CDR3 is CASSLSGWSTEAFF. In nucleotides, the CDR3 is TGCGCCAGCAGCTTGTCAGGCTGGTCCACTGAAGCTTTCTTT.

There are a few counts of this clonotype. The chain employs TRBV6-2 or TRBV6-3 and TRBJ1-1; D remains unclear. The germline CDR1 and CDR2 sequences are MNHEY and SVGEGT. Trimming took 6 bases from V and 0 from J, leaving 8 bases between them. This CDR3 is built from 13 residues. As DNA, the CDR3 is TGTGCCAGCAGCAACAGTATGAACACTGAAGCTTTCTTT. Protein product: CASSNSMNTEAFF.

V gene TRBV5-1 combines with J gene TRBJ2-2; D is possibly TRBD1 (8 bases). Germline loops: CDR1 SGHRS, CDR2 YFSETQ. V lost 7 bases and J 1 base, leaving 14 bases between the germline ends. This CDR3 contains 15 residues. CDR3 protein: CASGLGQGNTGELFF. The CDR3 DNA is TGCGCCAGCGGACTAGGACAGGGGAACACCGGGGAGCTGTTTTTT.

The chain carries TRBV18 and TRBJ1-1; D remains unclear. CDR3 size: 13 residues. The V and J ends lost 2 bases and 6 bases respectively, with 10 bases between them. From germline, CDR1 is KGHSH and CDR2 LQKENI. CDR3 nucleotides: TGTGCCAGCTCACCAGGGGTGTCATCTGAAGCTTTCTTT. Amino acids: CASSPGVSSEAFF.

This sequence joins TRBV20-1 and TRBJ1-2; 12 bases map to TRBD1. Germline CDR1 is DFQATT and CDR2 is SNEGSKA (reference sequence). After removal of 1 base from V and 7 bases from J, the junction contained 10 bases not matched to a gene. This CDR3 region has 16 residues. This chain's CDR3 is CSARVGQGATIGGYTF. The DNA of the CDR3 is TGCAGTGCTAGAGTGGGACAGGGGGCGACCATAGGTGGCTACACCTTC.

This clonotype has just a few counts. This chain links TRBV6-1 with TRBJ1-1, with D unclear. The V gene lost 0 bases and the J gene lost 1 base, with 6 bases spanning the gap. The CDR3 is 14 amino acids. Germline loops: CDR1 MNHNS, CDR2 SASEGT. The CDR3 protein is CASSEAGQNTEAFF. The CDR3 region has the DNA TGTGCCAGCAGTGAAGCAGGGCAGAACACTGAAGCTTTCTTT.

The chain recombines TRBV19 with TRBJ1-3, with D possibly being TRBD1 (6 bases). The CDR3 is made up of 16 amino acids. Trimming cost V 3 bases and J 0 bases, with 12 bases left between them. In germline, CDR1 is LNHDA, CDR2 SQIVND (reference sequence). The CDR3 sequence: CASSIGGQNSGNTIYF. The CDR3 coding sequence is TGTGCCAGTAGTATCGGCGGACAGAACTCTGGAAACACCATATATTTT.

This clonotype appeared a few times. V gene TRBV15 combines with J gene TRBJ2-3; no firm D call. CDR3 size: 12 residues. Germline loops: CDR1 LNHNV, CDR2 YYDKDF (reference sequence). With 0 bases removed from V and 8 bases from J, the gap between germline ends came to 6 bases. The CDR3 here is CATSRDGGTQYF. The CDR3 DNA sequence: TGTGCCACCAGCAGAGATGGCGGTACGCAGTATTTT.

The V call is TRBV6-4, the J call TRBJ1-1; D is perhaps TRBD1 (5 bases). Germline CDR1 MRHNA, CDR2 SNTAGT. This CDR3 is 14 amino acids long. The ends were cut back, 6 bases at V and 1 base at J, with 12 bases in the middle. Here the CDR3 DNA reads TGTGCCAGCAGCTCAGGGCCTGGGAACACTGAAGCTTTCTTT. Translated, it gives CASSSGPGNTEAFF.

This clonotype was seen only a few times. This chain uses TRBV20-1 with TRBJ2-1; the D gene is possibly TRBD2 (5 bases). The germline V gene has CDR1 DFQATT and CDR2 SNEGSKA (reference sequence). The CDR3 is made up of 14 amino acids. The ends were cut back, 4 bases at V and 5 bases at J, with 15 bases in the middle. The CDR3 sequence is CSANPSGRDNEQFF. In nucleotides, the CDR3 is TGCAGTGCTAACCCAAGCGGACGAGACAATGAGCAGTTCTTC.

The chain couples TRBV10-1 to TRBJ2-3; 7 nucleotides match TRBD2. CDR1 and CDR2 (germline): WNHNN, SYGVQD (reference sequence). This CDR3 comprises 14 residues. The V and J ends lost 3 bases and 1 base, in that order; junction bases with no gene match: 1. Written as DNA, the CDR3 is TGCGCCAGCAGTGACCGGGGGGGCACAGATACGCAGTATTTT. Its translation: CASSDRGGTDTQYF.

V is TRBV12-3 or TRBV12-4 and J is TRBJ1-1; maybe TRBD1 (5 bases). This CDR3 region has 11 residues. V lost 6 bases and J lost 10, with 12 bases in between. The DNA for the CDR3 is TGTGCCAGCAGGTCCGAGGGGCGAGCTTTCTTT. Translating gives CASRSEGRAFF.

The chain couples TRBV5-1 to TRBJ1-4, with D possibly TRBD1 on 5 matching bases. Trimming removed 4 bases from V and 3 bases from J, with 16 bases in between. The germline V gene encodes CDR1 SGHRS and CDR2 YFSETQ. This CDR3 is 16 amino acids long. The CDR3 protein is CASSLGDVPANEKLFF. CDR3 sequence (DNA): TGCGCCAGCAGCCTGGGGGACGTCCCAGCTAATGAAAAACTGTTTTTT.

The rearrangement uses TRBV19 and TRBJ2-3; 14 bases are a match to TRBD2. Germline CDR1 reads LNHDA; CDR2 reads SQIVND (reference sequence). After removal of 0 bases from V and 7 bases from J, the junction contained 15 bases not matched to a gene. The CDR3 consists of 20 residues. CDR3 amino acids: CASSIDLGLAGAVIQYTQYF. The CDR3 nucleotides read TGTGCCAGTAGTATAGATTTGGGACTAGCGGGGGCCGTTATCCAGTATACGCAGTATTTT.

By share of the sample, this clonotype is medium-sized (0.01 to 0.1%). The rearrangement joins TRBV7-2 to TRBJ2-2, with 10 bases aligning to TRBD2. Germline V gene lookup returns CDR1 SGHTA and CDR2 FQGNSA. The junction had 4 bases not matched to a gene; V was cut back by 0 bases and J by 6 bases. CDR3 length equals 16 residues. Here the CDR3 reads CASSLAASGGSGELFF. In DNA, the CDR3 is TGTGCCAGCAGCTTAGCCGCTAGCGGGGGATCCGGGGAGCTGTTTTTT.

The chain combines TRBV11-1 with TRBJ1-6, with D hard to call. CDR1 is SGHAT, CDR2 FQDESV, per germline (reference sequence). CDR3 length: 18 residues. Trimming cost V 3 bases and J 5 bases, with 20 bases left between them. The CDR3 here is CASSLRSGRGRNNSPLHF. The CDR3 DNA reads TGTGCCAGCAGCTTGCGTTCCGGAAGAGGGAGGAATAATTCACCCCTCCACTTT.

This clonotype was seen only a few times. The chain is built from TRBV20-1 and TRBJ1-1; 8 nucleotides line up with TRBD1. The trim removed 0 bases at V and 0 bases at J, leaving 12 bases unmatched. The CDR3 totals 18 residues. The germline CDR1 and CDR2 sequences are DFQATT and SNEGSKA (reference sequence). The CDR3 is CSARDPLTGGIMNTEAFF. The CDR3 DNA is TGCAGTGCTAGAGATCCCCTTACAGGGGGGATAATGAACACTGAAGCTTTCTTT.

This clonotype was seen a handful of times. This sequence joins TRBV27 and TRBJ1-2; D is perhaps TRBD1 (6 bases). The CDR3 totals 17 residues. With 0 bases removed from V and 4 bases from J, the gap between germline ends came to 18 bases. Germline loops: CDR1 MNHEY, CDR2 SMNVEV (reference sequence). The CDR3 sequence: CASSLSGSGAGVYGYTF. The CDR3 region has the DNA TGTGCCAGCAGTTTATCGGGGTCGGGGGCAGGGGTCTATGGCTACACCTTC.

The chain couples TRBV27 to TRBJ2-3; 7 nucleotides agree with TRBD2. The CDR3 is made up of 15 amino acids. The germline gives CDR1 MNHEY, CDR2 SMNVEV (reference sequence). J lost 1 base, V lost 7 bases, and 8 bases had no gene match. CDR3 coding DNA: TGTGCCAGCACGGTCATCGCGGGGGGCACAGATACGCAGTATTTT. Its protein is CASTVIAGGTDTQYF.

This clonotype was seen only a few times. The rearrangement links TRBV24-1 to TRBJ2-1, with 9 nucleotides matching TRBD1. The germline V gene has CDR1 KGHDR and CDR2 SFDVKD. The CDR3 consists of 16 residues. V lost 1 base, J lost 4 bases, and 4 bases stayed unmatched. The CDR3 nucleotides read TGTGCCACCAGTGATTTACAGGGGGCGGGTTACAATGAGCAGTTCTTC. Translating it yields CATSDLQGAGYNEQFF.

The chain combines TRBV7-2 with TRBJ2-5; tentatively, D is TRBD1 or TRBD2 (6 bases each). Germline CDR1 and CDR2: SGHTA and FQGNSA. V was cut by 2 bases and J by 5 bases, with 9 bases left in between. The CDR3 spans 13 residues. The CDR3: CASSLRGPETQYF. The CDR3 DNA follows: TGTGCCAGCAGCTTACGGGGGCCGGAGACCCAGTACTTC.

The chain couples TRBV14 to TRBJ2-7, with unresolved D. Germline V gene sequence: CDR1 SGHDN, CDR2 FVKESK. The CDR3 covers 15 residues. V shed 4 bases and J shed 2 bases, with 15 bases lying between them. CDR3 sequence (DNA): TGTGCCAGCAGCCGTTCTCCCCCGTCGACCTACGAGCAGTACTTC. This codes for CASSRSPPSTYEQYF.

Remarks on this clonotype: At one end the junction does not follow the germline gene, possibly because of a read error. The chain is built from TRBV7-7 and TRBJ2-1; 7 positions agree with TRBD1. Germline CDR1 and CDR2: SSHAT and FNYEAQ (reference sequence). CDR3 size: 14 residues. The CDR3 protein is CASSPQGSYNEQFF. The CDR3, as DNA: TGTGCTAGCAGCCCACAGGGGTCCTACAATGAGCAGTTCTTC.

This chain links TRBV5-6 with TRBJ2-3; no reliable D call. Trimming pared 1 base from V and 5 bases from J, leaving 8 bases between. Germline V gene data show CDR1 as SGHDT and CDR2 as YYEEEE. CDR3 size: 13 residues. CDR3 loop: CASSLKGLDTQYF. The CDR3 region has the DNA TGTGCCAGCAGCTTGAAGGGATTAGATACGCAGTATTTT.

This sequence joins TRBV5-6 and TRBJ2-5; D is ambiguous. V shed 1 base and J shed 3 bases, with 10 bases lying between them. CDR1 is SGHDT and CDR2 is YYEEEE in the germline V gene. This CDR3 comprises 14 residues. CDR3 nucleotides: TGTGCCAGCAGCTTGATGGAACAGAAAGAGACCCAGTACTTC. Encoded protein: CASSLMEQKETQYF. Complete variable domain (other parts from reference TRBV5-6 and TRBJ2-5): DAGVTQSPTHLIKTRGQQVTLRCSPKSGHDTVSWYQQALGQGPQFIFQYYEEEERQRGNFPDRFSGHQFPNYSSELNVNALLLGDSALYLCASSLMEQKETQYFGPGTRLLVL.